This entry features one T cell receptor (beta chain) sequence. Its antigen is unknown. The record has no base qualities; no much larger clone is one base away. The trial excluded patients who had a history of autoimmune disease or who were on systemic immunosuppression. Peripheral blood for TCR sequencing was collected from all dose cohorts at baseline, on cycle 4 day 1, and on cycle 7 day 1. Samples were obtained from an open-label, multicenter, first-in-human phase I dose-escalation trial of ivuxolimab. Adults with locally advanced or metastatic melanoma, renal cell, hepatocellular, or head and neck squamous cell carcinoma were enrolled in the trial. Before TCR sequencing, CD4+ T cells and CD8+ T cells from peripheral blood were sorted into separate populations. The junction carries 15 bases between V and J, which are trimmed by 5 bases and 3 bases respectively. The CDR3 contains 15 residues, cysteine and phenylalanine counted. The sequence is cut down to CDR3 DNA, 45 bases in frame from base 1. The CDR1 and CDR2 encoded by the germline V gene are SGHTA and FQGNSA.

The data derive from a study of OX40 agonist ivuxolimab in advanced cancers. Background on the whole study: The costimulatory receptor OX40 (CD134) was targeted by ivuxolimab, a fully human IgG2 agonistic monoclonal antibody. Intravenous ivuxolimab was administered to patients every 2 weeks at six dose levels: 0.01, 0.1, 0.3, 1.5, 3 and 10 mg/kg. Of the 50 or so patients in dose escalation, approximately 20 had hepatocellular carcinoma, some 15 had melanoma, 9 had renal cell carcinoma and 9 had head and neck cancer. In the dose-escalation cohort, 70% to 85% of patients were male, and the mean age was about 55 years, with a range of roughly 20 to 79. Prior anti-PD-1, anti-PD-L1 or anti-CTLA-4 therapy was permitted, and checkpoint inhibitors had been received by around 40% of dose-escalation patients. Three dose-escalation patients achieved partial responses, one with hepatocellular carcinoma and two with cutaneous melanoma. Peripheral TCRbeta sequencing was intended to test whether TCR sequence diversity was altered and clonal T-cell expansion was caused by ivuxolimab. The monotherapy dose-escalation portion (N of about 47 patients) of the phase I ivuxolimab trial is reported in the paper. Findings and caveats that apply to the study as a whole: Partial responders in the 0.1-3.0 mg/kg groups had among the lowest normalized peripheral clonal expansion, especially among CD8+ T cells. At doses from 0.1 to 3.0 mg/kg, clonal expansion was seen in both CD4+ and CD8+ blood T cells between baseline and week 6. The antigen specificity of the clonally expanded peripheral T cells was not determined. Low levels of normalized T-cell clonal expansion were also seen in some patients who did not respond. After ivuxolimab, CD8+ T cells had more expanded clones than CD4+ T cells on average.

Genomic DNA was extracted from sorted cells for sequencing of the TCRbeta CDR3 region. TCRbeta CDR3 regions were sequenced using the immunoSEQ Assay. TCRdb obtained this table from immuneACCESS and retained in-frame rearrangements with V and J assigned. These tables miss some clones; where compared with another copy, unresolved V genes account for less than half of the shortfall, and the remainder is unexplained. This sample comprises around 18,000 clones, approximately 85% of them detected only once. The biggest ten clones account for 25% to 30% of the sample. Sequences were derived from CD4+ or CD8+ T cells sorted from blood, sampled in a trial of the OX40 agonist ivuxolimab. The V and J genes are TRBV7-2 and TRBJ2-3, with TRBD1 perhaps the D gene, on 6 matching bases. This TCR was sampled from an adult with an advanced solid tumor such as melanoma, head and neck, liver or kidney cancer. The CDR3 in this case is CASSPQGRGTDTQYF. The DNA sequence is TGTGCCAGCAGCCCACAGGGCAGGGGAACAGATACGCAGTATTTT.